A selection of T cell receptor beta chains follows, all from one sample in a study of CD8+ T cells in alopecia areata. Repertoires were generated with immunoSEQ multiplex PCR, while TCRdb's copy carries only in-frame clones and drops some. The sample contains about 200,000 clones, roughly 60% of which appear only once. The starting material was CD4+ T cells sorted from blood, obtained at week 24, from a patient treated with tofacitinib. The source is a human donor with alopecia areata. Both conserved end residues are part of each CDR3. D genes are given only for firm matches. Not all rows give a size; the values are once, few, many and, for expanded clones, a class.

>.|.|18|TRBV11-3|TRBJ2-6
CASSLGPNVFSGANVLTF
TGTGCCAGCAGCTTGGGACCGAACGTCTTCTCTGGGGCCAACGTCCTGACTTTC
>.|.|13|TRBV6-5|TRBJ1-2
CASSYGANYGYTF
TGTGCCAGCAGTTACGGAGCTAACTATGGCTACACCTTC
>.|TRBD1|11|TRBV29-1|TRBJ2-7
CSVRQGSEQYF
TGCAGCGTTAGACAGGGTAGCGAGCAGTACTTC
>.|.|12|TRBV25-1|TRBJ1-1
CASRVLGREAFF
TGTGCCAGCAGAGTTTTGGGCAGGGAAGCTTTCTTT
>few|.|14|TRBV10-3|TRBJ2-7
CAISESVGSYEQYF
TGTGCCATCAGTGAGTCGGTCGGCTCCTACGAGCAGTACTTC
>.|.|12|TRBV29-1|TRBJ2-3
CSVSKGADTQYF
TGCAGCGTCTCCAAGGGGGCAGATACGCAGTATTTT
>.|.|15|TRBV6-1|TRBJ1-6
CASSEVRGRHSPLHF
TGTGCCAGCAGTGAAGTCCGGGGAAGGCATTCACCCCTCCACTTT
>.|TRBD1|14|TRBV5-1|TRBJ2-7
CASSLGQASYEQYF
TGCGCCAGCAGCCTGGGACAGGCATCCTACGAGCAGTACTTC
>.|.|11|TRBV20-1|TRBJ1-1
CSAIQNTEAFF
TGCAGTGCCATCCAAAACACTGAAGCTTTCTTT
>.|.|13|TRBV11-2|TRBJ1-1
CASSLELRTPAFF
TGTGCCAGCAGCTTAGAACTAAGGACACCCGCTTTCTTT
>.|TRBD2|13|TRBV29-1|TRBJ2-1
CSAEGGGAGEQFF
TGCAGCGCTGAGGGCGGGGGGGCAGGTGAGCAGTTCTTC
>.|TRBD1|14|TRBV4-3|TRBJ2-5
CASSQDVQGKTQYF
TGCGCCAGCAGCCAAGATGTACAGGGGAAGACCCAGTACTTC
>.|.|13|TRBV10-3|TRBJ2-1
CAISEGQSNEQFF
TGTGCCATCAGTGAGGGACAGTCCAATGAGCAGTTCTTC
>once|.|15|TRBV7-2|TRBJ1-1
CASSAGRTMNTEAFF
TGTGCCAGCAGCGCTGGGCGGACCATGAACACTGAAGCTTTCTTT
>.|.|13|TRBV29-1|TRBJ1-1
CSVLQLMNTEAFF
TGCAGCGTCCTACAGCTGATGAACACTGAAGCTTTCTTT
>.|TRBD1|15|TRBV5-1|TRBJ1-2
CASSSGTGGTYGYTF
TGCGCCAGCAGCTCCGGGACAGGGGGCACCTATGGCTACACCTTC
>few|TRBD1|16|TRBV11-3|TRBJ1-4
CASSLAGTGNNEKLFF
TGTGCCAGCAGCTTAGCCGGGACAGGGAATAATGAAAAACTGTTTTTT
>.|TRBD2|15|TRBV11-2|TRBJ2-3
CASSWVGTRPDTQYF
TGTGCCAGCAGCTGGGTCGGGACTAGACCAGATACGCAGTATTTT
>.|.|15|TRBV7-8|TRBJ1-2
CASSLGQAIGLGYTF
TGTGCCAGCAGCTTAGGGCAGGCTATAGGGCTTGGCTACACCTTC
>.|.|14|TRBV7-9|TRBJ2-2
CASSRETDTGELFF
TGTGCCAGCAGTCGCGAGACGGACACCGGGGAGCTGTTTTTT
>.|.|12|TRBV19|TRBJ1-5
CASRGEGQPQHF
TGTGCCAGTAGGGGGGAAGGTCAGCCCCAGCATTTT
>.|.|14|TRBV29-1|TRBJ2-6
CSVAGEVGANVLTF
TGCAGCGTCGCAGGGGAGGTAGGGGCCAACGTCCTGACTTTC
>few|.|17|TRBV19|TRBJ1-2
CASSGAGKSGPFYGYTF
TGTGCCAGTAGTGGTGCGGGGAAGTCGGGCCCTTTCTATGGCTACACCTTC
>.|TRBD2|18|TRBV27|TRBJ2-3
CASSLYPRAGGALDTQYF
TGTGCCAGCAGTTTATACCCTCGAGCGGGGGGGGCCTTAGATACGCAGTATTTT
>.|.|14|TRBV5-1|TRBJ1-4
CASSLTGFNEKLFF
TGCGCCAGCAGCTTGACAGGATTCAATGAAAAACTGTTTTTT
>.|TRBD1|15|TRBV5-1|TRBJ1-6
CASSRRDRVNSPLHF
TGCGCCAGCAGCCGCCGGGACAGGGTCAATTCACCCCTCCACTTT
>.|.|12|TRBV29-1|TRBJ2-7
CSVGENAYEQYF
TGCAGCGTTGGGGAGAACGCCTACGAGCAGTACTTC
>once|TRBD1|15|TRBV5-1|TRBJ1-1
CASSLDQGANTEAFF
TGCGCCAGCAGCTTGGACCAGGGGGCAAACACTGAAGCTTTCTTT
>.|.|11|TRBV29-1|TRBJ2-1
CSDSIYNEQFF
TGCAGCGACTCCATCTACAATGAGCAGTTCTTC
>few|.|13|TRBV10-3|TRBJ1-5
CAISGQSGQPQHF
TGTGCCATCAGTGGACAATCCGGCCAGCCCCAGCATTTT
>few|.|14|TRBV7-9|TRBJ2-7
CASSQDRVPYEQYF
TGTGCCAGCAGCCAGGACAGAGTTCCCTACGAGCAGTACTTC
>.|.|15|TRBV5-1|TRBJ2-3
CASSLVGSDTDTQYF
TGCGCCAGCAGCTTGGTTGGATCCGACACAGATACGCAGTATTTT
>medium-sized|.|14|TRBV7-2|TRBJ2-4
CASSLGQHKNIQYF
TGTGCCAGCAGCTTAGGCCAGCACAAAAACATTCAGTACTTC
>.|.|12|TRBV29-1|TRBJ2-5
CSVDTSGETQYF
TGCAGCGTCGACACTAGTGGAGAGACCCAGTACTTC
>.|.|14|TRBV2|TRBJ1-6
CASKRDTYNSPLHF
TGTGCCAGCAAACGGGACACTTATAATTCACCCCTCCACTTT
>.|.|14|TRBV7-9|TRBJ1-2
CASSLAAAYYGYTF
TGTGCCAGCAGCTTAGCGGCGGCCTACTATGGCTACACCTTC
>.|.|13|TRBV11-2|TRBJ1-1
CASSSRRDTEAFF
TGCGCCAGCAGCTCACGGAGGGACACTGAAGCTTTCTTT
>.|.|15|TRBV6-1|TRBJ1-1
CASSEMSDANTEAFF
TGTGCCAGCAGTGAAATGAGCGACGCGAACACTGAAGCTTTCTTT
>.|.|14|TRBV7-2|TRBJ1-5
CASSLEGGNQPQHF
TGTGCCAGCAGCTTAGAGGGGGGCAATCAGCCCCAGCATTTT
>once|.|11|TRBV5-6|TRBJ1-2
CASSLDYGYTF
TGTGCCAGCAGCTTAGACTATGGCTACACCTTC
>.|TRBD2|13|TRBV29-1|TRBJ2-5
CSAAGPRGGDQYF
TGCAGCGCCGCCGGGCCGCGCGGGGGGGACCAGTACTTC
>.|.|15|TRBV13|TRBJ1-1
CASSSATKMNTEAFF
TGTGCCAGCAGCTCGGCAACAAAAATGAACACTGAAGCTTTCTTT
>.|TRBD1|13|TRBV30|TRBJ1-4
CAWGTGSNEKLFF
TGTGCCTGGGGGACAGGGAGTAATGAAAAACTGTTTTTT
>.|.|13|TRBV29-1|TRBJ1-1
CSVARQINTEAFF
TGCAGCGTTGCGAGACAGATTAACACTGAAGCTTTCTTT
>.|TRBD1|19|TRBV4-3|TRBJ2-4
CASSQDFTPGQAFQDIQYF
TGCGCCAGCAGCCAAGATTTCACCCCGGGACAGGCGTTTCAAGACATTCAGTACTTC
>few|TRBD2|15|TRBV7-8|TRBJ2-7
CASSLQLAGGNEQYF
TGTGCCAGCAGCTTACAACTAGCGGGGGGCAACGAGCAGTACTTC
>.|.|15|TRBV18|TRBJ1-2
CASSPTRGTGYGYTF
TGTGCCAGCTCACCGACTCGGGGCACGGGCTATGGCTACACCTTC
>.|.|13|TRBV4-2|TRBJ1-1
CASSSTMNTEAFF
TGTGCCAGCAGCTCCACGATGAACACTGAAGCTTTCTTT
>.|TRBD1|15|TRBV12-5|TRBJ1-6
CASGLGQGHNSPLHF
TGTGCTAGTGGTTTGGGACAGGGTCATAATTCACCCCTCCACTTT
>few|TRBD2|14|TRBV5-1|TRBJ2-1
CASSWWTSNNEQFF
TGCGCCAGCAGCTGGTGGACTAGCAACAATGAGCAGTTCTTC
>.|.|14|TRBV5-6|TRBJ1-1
CASRKREKWLAAFF
TGTGCCAGCAGGAAGAGGGAGAAATGGCTAGCAGCTTTCTTT
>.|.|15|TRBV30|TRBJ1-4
CAWRGYGRNNEKLFF
TGTGCCTGGAGAGGATACGGACGTAATAATGAAAAACTGTTTTTT
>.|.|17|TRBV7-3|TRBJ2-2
CASSLTPRVRGTGELFF
TGTGCCAGCAGCTTAACCCCTCGGGTTCGGGGCACCGGGGAGCTGTTTTTT
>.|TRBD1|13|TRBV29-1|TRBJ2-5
CSWGQGVSETQYF
TGCAGCTGGGGACAGGGGGTCTCAGAGACCCAGTACTTC
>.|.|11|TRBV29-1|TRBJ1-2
CSVEGLEGYTF
TGCAGCGTTGAAGGATTGGAGGGCTACACCTTC
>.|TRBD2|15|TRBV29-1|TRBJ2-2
CSVEGTSGRDGELFF
TGCAGCGTTGAAGGGACTAGCGGCCGGGACGGGGAGCTGTTTTTT
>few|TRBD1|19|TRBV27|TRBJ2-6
CASSPRTGGRLGGANVLTF
TGTGCCAGCAGTCCCAGGACAGGGGGCCGTTTGGGTGGGGCCAACGTCCTGACTTTC